This T cell receptor beta chain was documented in a study of T-cell reconstitution after alpha-beta-depleted transplantation in children (dated by TCRdb to about 2016). Background on the whole study: T-cell immune reconstitution after TCRalphabeta/CD19-depleted allogeneic hematopoietic cell transplantation in children was quantitatively tracked in the study by means of TCR repertoire profiling.

The table lists this clonotype with a few counts. Its recognized antigen is unknown. No clone much larger than this one lies a single base away; base qualities are absent. Libraries were built with PCR. Sequencing instrument: Illumina HiSeq 2500. To normalize quantification of the TCRbeta repertoire, the TCR libraries were built with molecular barcoding that relied on unique molecular identifiers. The public reads were reprocessed in TCRdb via fastp at Q25 and MiXCR, keeping in-frame beta chains. Identical CDR3 protein sequences are pooled into one entry, listed with their most common genes and DNA. The sample includes around 370,000 distinct CDR3 sequences, with approximately 10% observed a single time. In total, the top ten clones hold approximately 2.3% of the sample. The sequencing used PBMCs from the stem cell graft donor, collected from the stem cell graft. This receptor was identified in a human donor who donated a stem cell graft to a child with acute lymphoblastic leukemia.

The DNA sequence is given as TGCGCCAGCAGCCAAGATGTACGGGGGGACGAGCAGTACTTC. It codes for CASSQDVRGDEQYF. Here the chain combines TRBV4-1 and TRBJ2-7, and TRBD2 aligns with 7 junction nucleotides. From its cysteine to its phenylalanine, the CDR3 spans 14 amino acids. Here the CDR3 DNA is all that survives: 42 bases in frame from base 1. The germline V end is reduced by 0 bases and the J end by 5 bases; junction bases left unmatched: 4. The germline V gene encodes CDR1 MGHRA and CDR2 YSYEKL.